These T cell receptor beta chains were read from a single sample in a study of blood T cell repertoires in COVID-19. Clones were read by immunoSEQ multiplex PCR, and TCRdb kept only the in-frame ones, dropping some. Among about 250,000 clones listed, around 82% were seen once. The sequenced sample consisted of peripheral blood. Receptors were obtained from a woman aged 80 or over with active or convalescent COVID-19. Each CDR3 is given with its conserved first and last residue. A D gene is named only where the DNA matches it firmly. Size tells how often a clone was seen (once, few, many) or the class of an expanded clone, and some rows leave it out.

V gene,D gene,J gene,clone size,CDR3 DNA,CDR3 protein
TRBV28,TRBD1,TRBJ1-1,once,TGTGCCAGCAGTTTCATGTCAGGGGGAAGAACTGAAGCTTTCTTT,CASSFMSGGRTEAFF
TRBV2,-,TRBJ1-2,-,TGTGCCAGCAGTGAAGAGAGGAGCTCGGGCTACACCTTC,CASSEERSSGYTF
TRBV3-1/TRBV3-2,-,TRBJ2-4,once,TGTGCCAGCAGCCAAGAGGGAGTCAAAAACATTCAGTACTTC,CASSQEGVKNIQYF
TRBV7-9,-,TRBJ1-4,-,TGTGCCAGCAGCTTAGTAATCCTTAATGAAAAACTGTTTTTT,CASSLVILNEKLFF
TRBV20-1,TRBD1,TRBJ1-5,once,TGCAGTGCCAGTTGGGGACAGGGACAGCATAGCAATCAGCCCCAGCATTTT,CSASWGQGQHSNQPQHF
TRBV15,TRBD1,TRBJ1-5,-,TGTGCCACCAGCAGAGAGAAACAGGGGGCTTACAATCAGCCCCAGCATTTT,CATSREKQGAYNQPQHF
TRBV28,-,TRBJ1-1,-,TGTGCCAGCAGTTTATCTACGGGGAACACTGAAGCTTTCTTT,CASSLSTGNTEAFF
TRBV3-1/TRBV3-2,-,TRBJ1-1,few,TGTGCCAGCAGCCAAATAGGAGGCACTGAAGCTTTCTTT,CASSQIGGTEAFF
TRBV5-4,TRBD1,TRBJ1-6,-,TGTGCCAGCAGCTCTTGGGACAGGCCTCATTCACCCCTCCACTTT,CASSSWDRPHSPLHF
TRBV7-9,-,TRBJ2-7,-,TGTGCCAGCAGCTTAGGAGGAGGGGCCTCCTACGAGCAGTACTTC,CASSLGGGASYEQYF
TRBV18,TRBD2,TRBJ2-5,-,TGTGCCAGCTCACCAGGGACTAGCGGGACTCAAGAGACCCAGTACTTC,CASSPGTSGTQETQYF
TRBV2,TRBD1,TRBJ1-3,-,TGTGCCAGCCAAGCGACAGGGGGCAGAAACACCATATATTTT,CASQATGGRNTIYF
TRBV15,TRBD1,TRBJ2-2,-,TGTGCCACCAGCAGAGGGGGGGACAGGGGCTTTACCGGGGAGCTGTTTTTT,CATSRGGDRGFTGELFF
TRBV5-1,-,TRBJ2-2,few,TGCGCCAGCAGCTTGGTTGGCGGGGTAACCGGGGAGCTGTTTTTT,CASSLVGGVTGELFF
TRBV5-1,-,TRBJ1-5,-,TGCGCCAGCAGCTTGGCCCCCGGGGATCAGCCCCAGCATTTT,CASSLAPGDQPQHF
TRBV5-1,-,TRBJ2-7,few,TGCGCCAGCAGCTTGGATTTTCAGGGGATGGGGCAGTACTTC,CASSLDFQGMGQYF
TRBV27,TRBD1,TRBJ2-7,-,TGTGCCAGCAGTCGCTCTGCCTACAGGGGGCGTTACGAGCAGTACTTC,CASSRSAYRGRYEQYF
TRBV7-9,-,TRBJ2-3,-,TGTGCCAGCAGCTTACTCGGGAGCACAGATACGCAGTATTTT,CASSLLGSTDTQYF
TRBV3-1/TRBV3-2,-,TRBJ1-4,-,TGTGCCAGCAGCCTTCAGGGGACTAATGAAAAACTGTTTTTT,CASSLQGTNEKLFF
TRBV5-1,TRBD2,TRBJ2-5,-,TGCGCCAGCAGCTTGGGGACTAGCGCTCGTGAGACCCAGTACTTC,CASSLGTSARETQYF
TRBV5-4,TRBD1,TRBJ2-5,-,TGTGCCAGCAGGTCGACAGGGCCCCAAGAGACCCAGTACTTC,CASRSTGPQETQYF
TRBV28,TRBD2,TRBJ2-5,once,TGTGCCAGCAGTCTGGGCGGGAGGGCCGAGGAGACCCAGTACTTC,CASSLGGRAEETQYF
TRBV13,TRBD1,TRBJ2-3,-,TGTGCCAGCAGCTTAGGAACAGGGGGCAGAAGGGCAGATACGCAGTATTTT,CASSLGTGGRRADTQYF
TRBV11-2,-,TRBJ1-1,-,TGTGCCAGCAGCTTAACAGGTTTGAACACTGAAGCTTTCTTT,CASSLTGLNTEAFF
TRBV5-1,-,TRBJ2-5,few,TGCGCCAGCAGCCGCCGACAGCTCCAAGAGACCCAGTACTTC,CASSRRQLQETQYF
TRBV25-1,TRBD1,TRBJ1-5,-,TGTGCCAGCAGACAGGGGACCAATCAGCCCCAGCATTTT,CASRQGTNQPQHF
TRBV5-6,-,TRBJ1-1,-,TGTGCCAGCAGCTCAGGTCTATGGGTCGCTGAAGCTTTCTTT,CASSSGLWVAEAFF
TRBV5-1,TRBD2,TRBJ2-5,once,TGCGCCAGCAGCTTGATGCTAGCGGGGGATCTACAAGAGACCCAGTACTTC,CASSLMLAGDLQETQYF
TRBV5-4,TRBD2,TRBJ2-3,-,TGTGCCAGCAGCTTCGGGGGGGCCACAGATACGCAGTATTTT,CASSFGGATDTQYF
TRBV28,TRBD2,TRBJ2-5,few,TGTGCCAGCAGTTTGCCTAGCGGGGCCCAAGAGACCCAGTACTTC,CASSLPSGAQETQYF
TRBV30,-,TRBJ2-7,few,TGTGCCTGGTCTTGGCGGTACGAGCAGTACTTC,CAWSWRYEQYF
TRBV18,TRBD2,TRBJ2-5,-,TGTGCCAGCTCACTCCGGACTAGCGGGGGGGAGACCCAGTACTTC,CASSLRTSGGETQYF
TRBV7-2,TRBD2,TRBJ2-2,few,TGTGCCAGCAGCTCTATAGCGGGAGGCTACACCGGGGAGCTGTTTTTT,CASSSIAGGYTGELFF
TRBV5-1,-,TRBJ2-1,once,TGCGCCAGCAGCTGGGCCCCTCGGAATGAGCAGTTCTTC,CASSWAPRNEQFF
TRBV11-2,TRBD1,TRBJ2-7,-,TGTGCCAGCAGCCCGGACAGGGCGTACTACGAGCAGTACTTC,CASSPDRAYYEQYF